This TCR beta chain was obtained from a study of cytomegalovirus exposure and HLA in healthy donors. At the level of the study: Early release data held some 79 million unique TCRs from HLA-typed donors.

Researchers ran the PCR with 60 Vbeta and 13 Jbeta primers. Only in-frame clones appear in the TCRdb table, and some are missing; sequencing was by immunoSEQ multiplex PCR. The sample carries some 80,000 clones, around 82% recorded once. Study-level results: Further analysis, carried out later, found HLA-associated TCR beta chains more clonally expanded than equally common other chains. The presence/absence work took it that sequencing depth was about the same across donors. Indistinguishability led to the exclusion of some V segments, TRBV6-2 and TRBV6-3 included.

Comment on this clone: The antigen remains unidentified.

CDR3 length: 16 residues. Germline trimming cut 1 base from V and 3 bases from J; bases unmatched to any gene: 3. Germline-derived CDR1 and CDR2 are SGDLS and YYNGEE. The V call is TRBV9, the J call TRBJ2-2; 10 bases are a match to TRBD2. Material: PBMCs. The receptor was derived from a man aged 45 to 65 in good health and CMV-seronegative. CDR3 residues: CASSVRLAGDTGELFF. CDR3 coding DNA: TGTGCCAGCAGCGTACGGCTAGCGGGGGACACCGGGGAGCTGTTTTTT.